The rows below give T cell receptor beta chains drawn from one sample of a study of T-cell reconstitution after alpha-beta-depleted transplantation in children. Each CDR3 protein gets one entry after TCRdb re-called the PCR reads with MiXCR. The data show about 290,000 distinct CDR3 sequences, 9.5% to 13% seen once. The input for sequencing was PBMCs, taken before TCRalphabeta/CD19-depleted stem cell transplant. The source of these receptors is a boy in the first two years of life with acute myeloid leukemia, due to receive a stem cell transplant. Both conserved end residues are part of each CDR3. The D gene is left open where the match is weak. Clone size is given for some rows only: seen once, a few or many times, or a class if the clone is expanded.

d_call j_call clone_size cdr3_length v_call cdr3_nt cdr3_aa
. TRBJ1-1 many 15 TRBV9 TGTGCCAGCAGCCTCTTGGAGGGAGGAGGCACTGAAGCTTTCTTT CASSLLEGGGTEAFF
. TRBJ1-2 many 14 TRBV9 TGTGCCAGCAGCGTAGCCCAGGGTCCCTATGGCTACACCTTC CASSVAQGPYGYTF
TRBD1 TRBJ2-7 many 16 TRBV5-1 TGCGCCAGCAGCTTGGGCCCGGGACAGGGGGCCCACGAGCAGTACTTC CASSLGPGQGAHEQYF
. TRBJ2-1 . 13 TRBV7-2 TGTGCCAGCAGCTTATTGGCATTCCATGAGCAGTTCTTC CASSLLAFHEQFF
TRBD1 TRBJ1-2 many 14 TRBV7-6 TGTGCCAGCAGCTACGGACAGGGATACTATGGCTACACCTTC CASSYGQGYYGYTF
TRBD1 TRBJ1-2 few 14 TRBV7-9 TGTGCCAGCAGCCGCGGGACAGATTCCTATGGCTACACCTTC CASSRGTDSYGYTF
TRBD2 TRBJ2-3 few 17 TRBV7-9 TGTGCCAGCAGCACCCTAACTAGCGGCAGTAGCACAGATACGCAGTATTTT CASSTLTSGSSTDTQYF
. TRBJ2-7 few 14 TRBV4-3 TGCGCCAGCAGCCAAGATATCGGGATCTACGAGCAGTACTTC CASSQDIGIYEQYF
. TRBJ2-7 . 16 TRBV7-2 TGTGCCAGCATCCAATACGGGGCAGGGAATCCCTACGAGCAGTACTTC CASIQYGAGNPYEQYF
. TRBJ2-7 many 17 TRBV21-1 TGTGCCAGCAGCAAAAGGGAAAAAAACTCTGATTTCTACGAGCAGTACTTC CASSKREKNSDFYEQYF
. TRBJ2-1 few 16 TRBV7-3 TGTGCCAGCAGCTTAACAGGGGGGGGGCGATACAATGAGCAGTTCTTC CASSLTGGGRYNEQFF
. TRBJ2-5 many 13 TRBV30 TGTGCCTGGAGTGCCGCGGGGGCCGAGACCCAGTACTTC CAWSAAGAETQYF
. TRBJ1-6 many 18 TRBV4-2 TGTGCCAGCAGCCAAGCTGGGACGGGAAGGTCCCATAATTCACCCCTCCACTTT CASSQAGTGRSHNSPLHF
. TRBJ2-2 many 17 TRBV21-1 TGTGCCAGCAGCAAAGCAGAAGGACGGTCGAACACCGGGGAGCTGTTTTTT CASSKAEGRSNTGELFF
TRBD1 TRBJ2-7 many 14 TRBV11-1 TGTGCCAGCAGCGCCCACAGGGGCCTCTACGAGCAGTACTTC CASSAHRGLYEQYF
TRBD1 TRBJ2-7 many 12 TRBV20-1 TGCAGTGCTCCCCGACAGGGCTACGAGCAGTACTTC CSAPRQGYEQYF
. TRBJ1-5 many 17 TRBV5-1 TGCGCCAGCAGCTTAATTCCCCCAGGGCTGAGCAATCAGCCCCAGCATTTT CASSLIPPGLSNQPQHF
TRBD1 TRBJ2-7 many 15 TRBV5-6 TGTGCCAGCAGCGTTAACAGGGGTTTATCCTACGAGCAGTACTTC CASSVNRGLSYEQYF
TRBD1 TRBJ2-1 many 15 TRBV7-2 TGTGCCACCACCAGACAGGGATTGTCGTACAATGAGCAGTTCTTC CATTRQGLSYNEQFF
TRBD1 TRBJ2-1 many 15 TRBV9 TGTGCCAGCAGCGTGCCAGACAGGGAAGGCAATGAGCAGTTCTTC CASSVPDREGNEQFF
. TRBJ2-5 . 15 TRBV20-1 TGCAGTGCTAGAGATCCTGAAGGGTCTCAAGAGACCCAGTACTTC CSARDPEGSQETQYF
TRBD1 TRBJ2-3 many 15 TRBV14 TGTGCCAGCAGCCCGGGACAGGGGGCCACAGATACGCAGTATTTT CASSPGQGATDTQYF
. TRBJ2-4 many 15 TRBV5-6 TGTGCCAGCAGGTCCTGGAGAAGGACCAAAAACATTCAGTACTTC CASRSWRRTKNIQYF
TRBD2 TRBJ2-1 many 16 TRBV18 TGTGCCAGCTCAAAACTAGCGGGAGACCCCTACAATGAGCAGTTCTTC CASSKLAGDPYNEQFF
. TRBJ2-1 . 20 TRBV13 TGTGCCAGCAGCCCAACGACAGGAGCGGGACTAAAGGAGGTAGGCAATGAGCAGTTCTTC CASSPTTGAGLKEVGNEQFF
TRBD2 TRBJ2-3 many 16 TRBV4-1 TGCGCCAGCAGCCCCTGGGGCGGGGGGCGCACAGATACGCAGTATTTT CASSPWGGGRTDTQYF
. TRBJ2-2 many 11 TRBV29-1 TGCAGCGTTGCCTACACCGGGGAGCTGTTTTTT CSVAYTGELFF
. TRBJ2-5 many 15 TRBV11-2 TGTGCCAGCAGCTTAGATTCGGGAGAATGGCAGACCCAGTACTTC CASSLDSGEWQTQYF
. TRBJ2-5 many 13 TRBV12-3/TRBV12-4 TGTGCCAGCAGTTTAAACAGTCAAGAGACCCAGTACTTC CASSLNSQETQYF
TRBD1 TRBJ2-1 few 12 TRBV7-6 TGTGCCAGCACCAAGGACAGGGGGCCGCAGTTCTTC CASTKDRGPQFF
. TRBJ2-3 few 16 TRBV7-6 TGTGCCAGCAGCTTACCCCACAGCTCCCTCAAGGATACGCAGTATTTT CASSLPHSSLKDTQYF
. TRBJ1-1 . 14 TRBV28 TGTGCCAGCAGCCTCCCCCTAGGGTCCAGCGAAGCTTTCTTT CASSLPLGSSEAFF
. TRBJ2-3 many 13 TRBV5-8 TGTGCCAGCAGCTTGGATTCGGAAGATACGCAGTATTTT CASSLDSEDTQYF
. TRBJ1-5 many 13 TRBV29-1 TGCAGCGTTGGGGGAGGTAAGGATCAGCCCCAGCATTTT CSVGGGKDQPQHF
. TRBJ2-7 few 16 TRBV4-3 TGCGCCAGCAGCCAGCCACAGGGAATAAGATCCTACGAGCAGTACTTC CASSQPQGIRSYEQYF
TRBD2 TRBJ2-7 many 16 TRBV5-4 TGTGCCAGCAGCTTGCTTTCTGGGACTAGCGCCGACGAGCAGTACTTC CASSLLSGTSADEQYF
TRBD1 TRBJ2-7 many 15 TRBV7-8 TGTGCCAGCAGCTTAGGGGCAAACAGGGGGCGCGAGCAGTACTTC CASSLGANRGREQYF
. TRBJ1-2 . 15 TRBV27 TGTGCCAGCAGTTTATTGGCAGGGTCGAACTATGGCTACACCTTC CASSLLAGSNYGYTF
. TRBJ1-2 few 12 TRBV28 TGTGCCAGCAGTCCCGCCCCCTATGGCTACACCTTC CASSPAPYGYTF
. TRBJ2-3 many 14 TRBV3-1 TGTGCCAGCAGCCAACAGGGTTACGCAGATACGCAGTATTTT CASSQQGYADTQYF
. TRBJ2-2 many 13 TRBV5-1 TGCGCCAGCACCCCGTCGGGGCCCGGGGAGCTGTTTTTT CASTPSGPGELFF
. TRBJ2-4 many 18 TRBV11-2 TGTGCCAGCAGGCCTAATACCGGAGCCCCTGGGGCCAAAAACATTCAGTACTTC CASRPNTGAPGAKNIQYF
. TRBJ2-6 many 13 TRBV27 TGTGCCAGCGGATCATTAGGGGCCAACGTCCTGACTTTC CASGSLGANVLTF
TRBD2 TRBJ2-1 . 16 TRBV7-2 TGTGCCAGCAGCTCCTCCGGGACTAGGGGGGGGTATGAGCAGTTCTTC CASSSSGTRGGYEQFF
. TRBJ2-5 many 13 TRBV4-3 TGCGCCAGCAGCCGTGACAGGCTAGAGACCCAGTACTTC CASSRDRLETQYF
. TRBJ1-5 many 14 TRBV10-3 TGTGCCATCAGTGAAAGGTTGGGGGTGGAGCCCCAGCATTTT CAISERLGVEPQHF
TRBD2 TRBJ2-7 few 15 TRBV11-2 TGTGCCAGCAGCTTAGTGACGACTAGCGGGGCCGAGCAGTACTTC CASSLVTTSGAEQYF
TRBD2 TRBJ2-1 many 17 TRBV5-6 TGTGCCAGCAGCTTGGCGGGACTAGCGGGAGGGTCCAATGAGCAGTTCTTC CASSLAGLAGGSNEQFF
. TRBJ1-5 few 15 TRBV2 TGTGCCAGCAGAGGAGGGGTTAGAGACAATCAGCCCCAGCATTTT CASRGGVRDNQPQHF